The 16 T cell receptor beta chains below were found in one sample sequenced in a study of post-analysis software for immune sequencing data. Points from the study as a whole: Patients showed TRBV5-6, TRBV5-1 and TRBV20-1 among a few TRBV segments more frequent than in controls.

These receptors have no identified antigens. Every TCR beta cDNA library bore unique molecular identifiers. A single record per CDR3 protein comes from TCRdb applying MiXCR to the PCR reads. Of 150,000 to 200,000 distinct CDR3 sequences listed, about 30% were seen once; the top ten hold about 1.6%. Input material: blood. Receptors were obtained from a girl under 18 with multiple sclerosis.

A note on this clonotype: This sequence may be a read error, since a much larger clone differs from it by one base. The chain carries TRBV10-1 and TRBJ2-1, with a tentative D call TRBD1 (5 bases). CDR1 WNHNN and CDR2 SYGVQD come from the germline V gene (reference sequence). Trimming stripped 4 bases from V and 8 bases from J, with 12 bases between. This CDR3 has 13 amino acids. The CDR3 DNA is TGCGCCAGCAGTGGATTGACAGAGCATGAGCAGTTCTTC. Protein: CASSGLTEHEQFF.

The DNA of the CDR3 is TGTGCCAGCACCATGACAGGGTCCGGCTACACCTTC. Translating it yields CASTMTGSGYTF. The chain recombines TRBV12-3 or TRBV12-4 with TRBJ1-2, with 7 bases lining up with TRBD1. The J segment lost 8 bases and the V segment lost 7 bases, leaving 7 bases of the junction unmatched. The CDR3 consists of 12 residues.

Only a few counts were recorded for this clonotype. The rearrangement joins TRBV29-1 to TRBJ1-2, with 7 bases identical to TRBD1. This CDR3 is built from 12 residues. The J segment lost 3 bases and the V segment lost 7 bases, leaving 5 bases of the junction unmatched. Germline V gene sequence: CDR1 SQVTM, CDR2 ANQGSEA. In nucleotides, the CDR3 is TGCAGCGCCGCCGGGACAGACTATGGCTACACCTTC. Translated, it gives CSAAGTDYGYTF.

This clonotype was detected ten times or more. This chain links TRBV3-1 with TRBJ2-1; D gene uncertain. With 1 base removed from V and 0 bases from J, the gap between germline ends came to 10 bases. CDR1 and CDR2 from the germline V gene are LGHDT and YNNKEL (reference sequence). CDR3 length: 16 residues. This chain's CDR3 is CASSQGAPSSYNEQFF. CDR3 in DNA: TGTGCCAGCAGCCAAGGGGCCCCGAGCTCCTACAATGAGCAGTTCTTC.

The chain joins TRBV25-1 to TRBJ1-4, with 7 bases matching TRBD1. Germline CDR1 is MGHDK and CDR2 is SYGVNS. Losses at the gene ends were 2 bases for V and 8 bases for J; bases not matched to a gene: 8. The CDR3 runs to 15 residues. CDR3 coding DNA: TGTGCCAGCAGTGAAGAACGAATAGGGGGCGAAAAACTGTTTTTT. This sequence encodes CASSEERIGGEKLFF.

This clonotype occurred a few times. This rearrangement joins TRBV12-3 or TRBV12-4 to TRBJ1-6; the D gene is possibly TRBD1 (5 bases). The CDR3 spans 13 residues. V lost 3 bases, J lost 14 bases, and 14 bases lay in between. The CDR3 sequence: CASSFGGVSTLHF. The DNA for the CDR3 is TGTGCCAGCAGTTTCGGGGGGGTCTCAACCCTCCACTTT.

CDR3 sequence (DNA): TGCGCCAGCAGCGTCGGGGATTCACCCCTCCACTTT. Its protein product is CASSVGDSPLHF. The rearrangement joins TRBV5-1 to TRBJ1-6; no clear D gene. Germline V gives CDR1 SGHRS, CDR2 YFSETQ. With 4 bases removed from V and 8 bases from J, the gap between germline ends came to 7 bases. CDR3 length: 12 residues. Based on the CDR3 plus reference TRBV5-1 and TRBJ1-6, the full variable domain is KAGVTQTPRYLIKTRGQQVTLSCSPISGHRSVSWYQQTPGQGLQFLFEYFSETQRNKGNFPGRFSGRQFSNSRSEMNVSTLELGDSALYLCASSVGDSPLHFGNGTRLTVT.

The rearrangement joins TRBV20-1 to TRBJ2-3; no firm D call. The CDR3 is made up of 14 amino acids. The V gene's germline CDR1 is DFQATT and CDR2 SNEGSKA (reference sequence). Written as DNA, the CDR3 is TGCAGGGCCACGGCAGGAGAGAGAACAGATACGCAGTATTTT. Its protein product is CRATAGERTDTQYF.

The chain employs TRBV19 and TRBJ2-4; D may be TRBD1 (5 bases). Matching the DNA end better, TRBJ2-7 makes the J call doubtful. Germline values: CDR1 LNHDA, CDR2 SQIVND (reference sequence). The CDR3 has 15 residues. The CDR3 nucleotides read TGTGCCAGTAGCATATCCTCCAGGGTGGGTGACGAGCAGTACTTC. Protein sequence: CASSISSRVGDEQYF.

Comments on this clonotype: A much more abundant neighbour one base away suggests this may be a read error. The chain has TRBV28 and TRBJ1-2; no reliable D call. This CDR3 has 15 amino acids. Germline assignment: CDR1 MDHEN and CDR2 SYDVKM. The CDR3 protein is CASSLVGVGDNGHTF. CDR3 nucleotide sequence: TGTGCCAGCAGTTTGGTGGGAGTAGGTGATAATGGCCACACCTTC.

In its sample, this clonotype was seen a few times. The chain combines TRBV5-1 with TRBJ1-1, with D perhaps matching TRBD1 (5 bases). The germline CDR1 and CDR2 sequences are SGHRS and YFSETQ. The CDR3 extends over 14 amino acids. Trimming left V 0 bases short and J 9 bases short, with 15 bases between. CDR3 nucleotides: TGCGCCAGCAGCTTGGCCGGGGGGTCCGGGAAAGCTTTCTTT. Translated, it gives CASSLAGGSGKAFF.

This clonotype was detected ten times or more. V is TRBV29-1 and J is TRBJ2-1, with D possibly being TRBD1 (6 bases). V was pared by 6 bases and J by 5 bases, with 14 bases between. The CDR3 is made up of 13 amino acids. Germline CDR1 SQVTM, CDR2 ANQGSEA. Here the CDR3 DNA reads TGCAGCGTGGCCGGGACAACCGACAATGAGCAGTTCTTC. Protein: CSVAGTTDNEQFF.

This clonotype showed up many times. The gene calls are TRBV7-6 and TRBJ2-1; 8 bases agree with TRBD2. The CDR3 has 16 amino acids. CDR1 SGHVS and CDR2 FNYEAQ come from the germline V gene. V dropped 2 bases and J dropped 7; count of bases not matched to a gene: 10. The CDR3 nucleotides are TGTGCCAGCAGCTTAACAGCGGGAGAAGGGATGAATGAGCAGTTCTTC. Translating it yields CASSLTAGEGMNEQFF.

This clonotype was seen ten or more times. The chain recombines TRBV5-8 with TRBJ2-5; D unclear. V was clipped by 0 bases and J by 5 bases, with 8 bases between them. The CDR3 is 13 amino acids. Germline-derived CDR1 and CDR2 are SGHTS and YDEGEE. The CDR3 is CASSLGSRETQYF. DNA for the CDR3: TGTGCCAGCAGCTTGGGGAGCAGGGAGACCCAGTACTTC.

The chain joins TRBV12-3 or TRBV12-4 to TRBJ1-1; 10 positions match TRBD1. This CDR3 is built from 14 residues. V lost 1 base, J lost 7 bases, and 3 bases stayed unmatched. CDR3 bases: TGTGCCAGCAGTTTAGGGGGGACAGGGGATGAAGCTTTCTTT. It is translated as CASSLGGTGDEAFF.

This clonotype was observed a handful of times. The chain joins TRBV20-1 to TRBJ2-3; 11 bases agree with TRBD2. There are 22 residues in the CDR3. Trimming took 5 bases from V and 2 from J; bases not matched to a gene: 27. The V gene's germline CDR1 is DFQATT and CDR2 SNEGSKA (reference sequence). The CDR3 DNA is TGCAGTGCTCCCCCAGGCCCACAACTAGCGGGAGCTGAGCCGGTGGACACAGATACGCAGTATTTT. This gives the protein CSAPPGPQLAGAEPVDTDTQYF.